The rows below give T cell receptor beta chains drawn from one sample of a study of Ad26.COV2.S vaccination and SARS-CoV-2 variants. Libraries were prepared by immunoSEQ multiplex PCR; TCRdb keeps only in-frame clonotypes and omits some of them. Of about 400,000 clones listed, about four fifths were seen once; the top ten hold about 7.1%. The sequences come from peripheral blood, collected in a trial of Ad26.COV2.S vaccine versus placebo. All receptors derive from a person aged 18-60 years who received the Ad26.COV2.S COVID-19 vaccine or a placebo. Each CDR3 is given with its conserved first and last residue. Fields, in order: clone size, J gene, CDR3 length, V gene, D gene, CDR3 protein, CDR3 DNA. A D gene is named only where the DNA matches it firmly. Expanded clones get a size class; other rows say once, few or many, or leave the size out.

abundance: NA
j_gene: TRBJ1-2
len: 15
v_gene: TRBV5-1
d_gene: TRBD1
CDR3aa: CASRNGQVHNYGYTF
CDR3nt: TGCGCCAGCAGGAACGGACAGGTCCACAACTATGGCTACACCTTC

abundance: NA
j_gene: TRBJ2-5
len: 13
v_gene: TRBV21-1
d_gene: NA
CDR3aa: CASSHRVQETQYF
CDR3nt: TGTGCCAGCAGCCACAGGGTCCAAGAGACCCAGTACTTC

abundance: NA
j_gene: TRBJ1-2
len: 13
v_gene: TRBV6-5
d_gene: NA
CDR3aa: CASSGQGVDGYTF
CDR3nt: TGTGCCAGCAGCGGGCAGGGTGTAGATGGCTACACCTTC

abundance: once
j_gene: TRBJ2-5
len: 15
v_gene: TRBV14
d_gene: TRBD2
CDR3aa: CASSRLTSGGKTQYF
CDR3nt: TGTGCCAGCAGCCGGTTGACTAGCGGGGGGAAGACCCAGTACTTC

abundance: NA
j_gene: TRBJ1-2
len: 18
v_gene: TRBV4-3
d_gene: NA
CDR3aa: CASSPPSPAQSGLYGYTF
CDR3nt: TGCGCCAGCAGCCCACCTTCCCCAGCCCAATCCGGGCTCTATGGCTACACCTTC

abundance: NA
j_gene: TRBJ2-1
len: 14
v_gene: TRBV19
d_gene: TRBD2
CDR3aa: CASSTSGRLHEQFF
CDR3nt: TGTGCCAGTAGTACTAGCGGGAGACTTCATGAGCAGTTCTTC

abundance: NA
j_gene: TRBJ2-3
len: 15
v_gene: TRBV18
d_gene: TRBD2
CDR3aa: CASSPPGPMGLTQYF
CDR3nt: TGTGCCAGCTCACCACCGGGGCCAATGGGACTAACGCAGTATTTT

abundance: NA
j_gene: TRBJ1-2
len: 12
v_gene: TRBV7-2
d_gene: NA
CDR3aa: CASSVSPYGYTF
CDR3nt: TGTGCCAGCAGCGTTAGTCCCTATGGCTACACCTTC

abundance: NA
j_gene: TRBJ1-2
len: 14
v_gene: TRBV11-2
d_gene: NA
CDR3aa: CASSSEISTTGYTF
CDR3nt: TGTGCCAGCAGCTCGGAGATAAGCACGACAGGCTACACCTTC

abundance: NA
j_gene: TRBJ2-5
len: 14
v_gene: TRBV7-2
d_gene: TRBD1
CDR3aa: CASSFTGAEETQYF
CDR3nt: TGTGCCAGCAGTTTCACAGGGGCTGAGGAGACCCAGTACTTC

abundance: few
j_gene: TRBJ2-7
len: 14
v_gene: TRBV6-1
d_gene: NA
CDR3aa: CASSDNKDPSEQYF
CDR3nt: TGTGCCAGCAGTGATAATAAGGACCCCTCCGAGCAGTACTTC

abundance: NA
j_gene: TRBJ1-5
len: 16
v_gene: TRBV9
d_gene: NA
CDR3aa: CASAPQGGPLNQPQHF
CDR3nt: TGTGCCAGCGCCCCGCAGGGAGGGCCCTTAAATCAGCCCCAGCATTTT

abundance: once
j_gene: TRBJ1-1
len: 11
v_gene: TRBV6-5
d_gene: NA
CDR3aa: CASRISGEAFF
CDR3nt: TGTGCCAGCAGAATCAGTGGTGAAGCTTTCTTT

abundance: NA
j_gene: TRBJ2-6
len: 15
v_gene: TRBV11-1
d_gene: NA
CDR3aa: CASSLQVTGANVLTF
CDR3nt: TGTGCCAGCAGCCTACAGGTGACCGGGGCCAACGTCCTGACTTTC

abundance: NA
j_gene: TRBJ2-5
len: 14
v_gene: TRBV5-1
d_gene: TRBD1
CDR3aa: CASSPWDRGETQYF
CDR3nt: TGCGCCAGCAGCCCATGGGACAGGGGAGAGACCCAGTACTTC

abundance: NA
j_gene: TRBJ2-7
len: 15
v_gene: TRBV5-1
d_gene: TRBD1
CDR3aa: CASSLAGTGVTEQYF
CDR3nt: TGCGCCAGCAGCTTGGCTGGGACAGGGGTTACAGAGCAGTACTTC

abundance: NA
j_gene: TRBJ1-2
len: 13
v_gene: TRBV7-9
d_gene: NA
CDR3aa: CASSLAQVHGYTF
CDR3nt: TGTGCCAGCAGCTTAGCTCAGGTGCATGGCTACACCTTC

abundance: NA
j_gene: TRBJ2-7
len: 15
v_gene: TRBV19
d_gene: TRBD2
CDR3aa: CASSMGTSGPYEQYF
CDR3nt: TGTGCCAGTAGTATGGGGACTAGCGGGCCCTACGAGCAGTACTTC

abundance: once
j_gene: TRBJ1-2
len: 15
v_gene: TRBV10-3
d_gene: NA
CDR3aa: CAISDRGESNYGYTF
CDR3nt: TGTGCCATCAGTGATCGGGGGGAATCTAACTATGGCTACACCTTC

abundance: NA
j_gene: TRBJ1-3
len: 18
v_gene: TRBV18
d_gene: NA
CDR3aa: CASSNLNSRGNSGNTIYF
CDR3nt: TGTGCCAGCTCAAACCTCAACTCAAGGGGCAACTCTGGAAACACCATATATTTT

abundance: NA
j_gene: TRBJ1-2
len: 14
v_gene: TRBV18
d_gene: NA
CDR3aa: CASSPGSQSYGYTF
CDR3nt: TGTGCCAGCTCGCCCGGGTCACAAAGCTATGGCTACACCTTC

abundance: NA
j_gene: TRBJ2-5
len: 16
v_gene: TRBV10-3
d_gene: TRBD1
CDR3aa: CAISERTGAVSETQYF
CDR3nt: TGTGCCATCAGTGAACGGACAGGGGCAGTCAGTGAGACCCAGTACTTC

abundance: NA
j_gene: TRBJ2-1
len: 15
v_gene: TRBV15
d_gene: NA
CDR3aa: CATSRDLDLADEQFF
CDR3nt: TGTGCCACCAGCAGAGATCTCGATTTGGCGGATGAGCAGTTCTTC

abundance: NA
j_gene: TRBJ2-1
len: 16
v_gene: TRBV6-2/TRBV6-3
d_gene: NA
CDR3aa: CASSYYPRTVDNEQFF
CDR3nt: TGTGCCAGCAGTTACTATCCGAGGACAGTGGACAATGAGCAGTTCTTC

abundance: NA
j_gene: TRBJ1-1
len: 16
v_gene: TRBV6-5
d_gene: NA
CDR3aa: CASSYYFTGRGTEAFF
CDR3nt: TGTGCCAGCAGTTACTATTTTACGGGTAGGGGCACTGAAGCTTTCTTT

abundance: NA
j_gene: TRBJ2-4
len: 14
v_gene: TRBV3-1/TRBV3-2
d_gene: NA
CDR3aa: CASSQNGGENIQYF
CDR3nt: TGTGCCAGCAGCCAAAACGGAGGGGAAAACATTCAGTACTTC

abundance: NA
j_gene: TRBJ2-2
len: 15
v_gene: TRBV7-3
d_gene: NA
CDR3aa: CASSPQGAGTGELFF
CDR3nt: TGTGCCAGCAGCCCCCAGGGCGCGGGTACCGGGGAGCTGTTTTTT

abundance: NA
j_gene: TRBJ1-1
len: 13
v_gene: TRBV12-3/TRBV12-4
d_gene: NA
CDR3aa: CASSTTSRTEAFF
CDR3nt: TGTGCCAGCAGTACAACATCGCGCACTGAAGCTTTCTTT

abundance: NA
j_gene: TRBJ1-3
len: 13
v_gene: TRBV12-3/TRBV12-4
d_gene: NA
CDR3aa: CASVPRAGNTIYF
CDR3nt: TGTGCCAGCGTCCCCAGGGCTGGAAACACCATATATTTT

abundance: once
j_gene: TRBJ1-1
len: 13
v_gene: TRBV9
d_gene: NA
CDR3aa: CASSRPGTTEAFF
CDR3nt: TGTGCCAGCAGCCGTCCGGGGACAACTGAAGCTTTCTTT

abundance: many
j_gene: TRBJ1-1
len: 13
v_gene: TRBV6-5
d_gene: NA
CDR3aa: CASSLVPGTEAFF
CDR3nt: TGTGCCAGCAGTTTAGTCCCAGGCACTGAAGCTTTCTTT

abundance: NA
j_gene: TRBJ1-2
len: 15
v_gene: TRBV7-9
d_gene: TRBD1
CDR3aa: CASSPHDRDNYGYTF
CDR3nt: TGTGCCAGCAGCCCGCACGACAGGGACAACTATGGCTACACCTTC

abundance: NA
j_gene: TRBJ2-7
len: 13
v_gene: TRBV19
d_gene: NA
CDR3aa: CASSTAVSYEQYF
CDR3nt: TGTGCCAGTAGTACGGCGGTCTCCTACGAGCAGTACTTC

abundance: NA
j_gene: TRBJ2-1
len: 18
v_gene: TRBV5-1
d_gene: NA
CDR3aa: CASSRLGYDSFSYNEQFF
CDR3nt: TGCGCCAGCAGCCGTTTAGGATACGACTCGTTCTCCTACAATGAGCAGTTCTTC

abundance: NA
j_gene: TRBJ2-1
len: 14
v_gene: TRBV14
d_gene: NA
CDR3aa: CASSHFREWGEQFF
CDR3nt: TGTGCCAGCAGCCACTTCAGGGAGTGGGGTGAGCAGTTCTTC

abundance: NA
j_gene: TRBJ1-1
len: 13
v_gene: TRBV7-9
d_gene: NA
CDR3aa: CASSAGGFTEAFF
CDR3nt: TGTGCCAGCAGCGCGGGAGGGTTCACTGAAGCTTTCTTT

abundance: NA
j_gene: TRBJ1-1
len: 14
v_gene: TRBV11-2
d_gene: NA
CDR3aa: CASRDIGRNTEAFF
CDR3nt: TGTGCCAGCCGAGATATCGGGAGGAACACTGAAGCTTTCTTT

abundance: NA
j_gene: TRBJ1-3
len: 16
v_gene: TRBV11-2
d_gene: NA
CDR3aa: CASSLSLNPGGNTIYF
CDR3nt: TGTGCCAGCAGCTTATCCCTTAACCCGGGCGGAAACACCATATATTTT